Below, one T cell receptor beta chain is given with its context. The data are from a study of blood T cell repertoires in COVID-19. Study details: Donors in the United States, Italy and Spain gave samples during acute or convalescent COVID-19. T cells, B-cell-depleted T cells, or PBMCs provided the cDNA or gDNA that served as material.

The germline V gene has CDR1 WNHNN and CDR2 SYGVQD (reference sequence). The CDR3 contains 15 residues. The ends lost 5 bases at V and 4 bases at J; junction bases unmatched: 6. TCRdb keeps only in-frame clones here, not all; method: immunoSEQ multiplex PCR. The table includes about 130,000 clones, about 70% detected once. The clonotype was recovered from a woman aged 70-85 years with acute or convalescent COVID-19. Material: peripheral blood. The chain links TRBV10-1 to TRBJ2-1, with TRBD2 matching 9 bases. CDR3 in DNA: TGCGCCAGCAGTCTAGGACTAGCGCCTTACAATGAGCAGTTCTTC. This gives the protein CASSLGLAPYNEQFF.